Detailed here is one T cell receptor (beta chain). What it binds is unknown. V lost 4 bases, J lost 6 bases, and 3 bases stayed unmatched. CDR3 length: 13 residues. Germline V gives CDR1 DFQATT, CDR2 SNEGSKA (reference sequence). Alongside a J-beta primer mix, a sample-barcoded 5' primer served in a second PCR lasting about 6 to 11 cycles. The authors tagged each cDNA molecule using a template-switch adaptor with 12 random nucleotides. TCRdb reprocessed the 5' RACE reads via MiXCR and lists one record per CDR3 protein. The sample holds about a million distinct CDR3 sequences, about 51% seen once. The record originates from a study of blood T cells in healthy people across ages. Study results and caveats: Researchers said unsorted PBMCs prevented a conclusive naive versus antigen-experienced comparison. Possibly confounding the expanded clonotype changes was the fact that donor CMV status was unknown. Roughly linear age-related decline in beta diversity appeared, significant by age around 40.

The chain couples TRBV20-1 to TRBJ1-4, with 9 bases lining up with TRBD1. The sequenced sample was blood. The source is a woman aged 55-70 years in good health. CDR3 sequence: CSATGQGHEKLFF. In nucleotides, the CDR3 is TGCAGTGCTACGGGACAGGGACATGAAAAACTGTTTTTT.